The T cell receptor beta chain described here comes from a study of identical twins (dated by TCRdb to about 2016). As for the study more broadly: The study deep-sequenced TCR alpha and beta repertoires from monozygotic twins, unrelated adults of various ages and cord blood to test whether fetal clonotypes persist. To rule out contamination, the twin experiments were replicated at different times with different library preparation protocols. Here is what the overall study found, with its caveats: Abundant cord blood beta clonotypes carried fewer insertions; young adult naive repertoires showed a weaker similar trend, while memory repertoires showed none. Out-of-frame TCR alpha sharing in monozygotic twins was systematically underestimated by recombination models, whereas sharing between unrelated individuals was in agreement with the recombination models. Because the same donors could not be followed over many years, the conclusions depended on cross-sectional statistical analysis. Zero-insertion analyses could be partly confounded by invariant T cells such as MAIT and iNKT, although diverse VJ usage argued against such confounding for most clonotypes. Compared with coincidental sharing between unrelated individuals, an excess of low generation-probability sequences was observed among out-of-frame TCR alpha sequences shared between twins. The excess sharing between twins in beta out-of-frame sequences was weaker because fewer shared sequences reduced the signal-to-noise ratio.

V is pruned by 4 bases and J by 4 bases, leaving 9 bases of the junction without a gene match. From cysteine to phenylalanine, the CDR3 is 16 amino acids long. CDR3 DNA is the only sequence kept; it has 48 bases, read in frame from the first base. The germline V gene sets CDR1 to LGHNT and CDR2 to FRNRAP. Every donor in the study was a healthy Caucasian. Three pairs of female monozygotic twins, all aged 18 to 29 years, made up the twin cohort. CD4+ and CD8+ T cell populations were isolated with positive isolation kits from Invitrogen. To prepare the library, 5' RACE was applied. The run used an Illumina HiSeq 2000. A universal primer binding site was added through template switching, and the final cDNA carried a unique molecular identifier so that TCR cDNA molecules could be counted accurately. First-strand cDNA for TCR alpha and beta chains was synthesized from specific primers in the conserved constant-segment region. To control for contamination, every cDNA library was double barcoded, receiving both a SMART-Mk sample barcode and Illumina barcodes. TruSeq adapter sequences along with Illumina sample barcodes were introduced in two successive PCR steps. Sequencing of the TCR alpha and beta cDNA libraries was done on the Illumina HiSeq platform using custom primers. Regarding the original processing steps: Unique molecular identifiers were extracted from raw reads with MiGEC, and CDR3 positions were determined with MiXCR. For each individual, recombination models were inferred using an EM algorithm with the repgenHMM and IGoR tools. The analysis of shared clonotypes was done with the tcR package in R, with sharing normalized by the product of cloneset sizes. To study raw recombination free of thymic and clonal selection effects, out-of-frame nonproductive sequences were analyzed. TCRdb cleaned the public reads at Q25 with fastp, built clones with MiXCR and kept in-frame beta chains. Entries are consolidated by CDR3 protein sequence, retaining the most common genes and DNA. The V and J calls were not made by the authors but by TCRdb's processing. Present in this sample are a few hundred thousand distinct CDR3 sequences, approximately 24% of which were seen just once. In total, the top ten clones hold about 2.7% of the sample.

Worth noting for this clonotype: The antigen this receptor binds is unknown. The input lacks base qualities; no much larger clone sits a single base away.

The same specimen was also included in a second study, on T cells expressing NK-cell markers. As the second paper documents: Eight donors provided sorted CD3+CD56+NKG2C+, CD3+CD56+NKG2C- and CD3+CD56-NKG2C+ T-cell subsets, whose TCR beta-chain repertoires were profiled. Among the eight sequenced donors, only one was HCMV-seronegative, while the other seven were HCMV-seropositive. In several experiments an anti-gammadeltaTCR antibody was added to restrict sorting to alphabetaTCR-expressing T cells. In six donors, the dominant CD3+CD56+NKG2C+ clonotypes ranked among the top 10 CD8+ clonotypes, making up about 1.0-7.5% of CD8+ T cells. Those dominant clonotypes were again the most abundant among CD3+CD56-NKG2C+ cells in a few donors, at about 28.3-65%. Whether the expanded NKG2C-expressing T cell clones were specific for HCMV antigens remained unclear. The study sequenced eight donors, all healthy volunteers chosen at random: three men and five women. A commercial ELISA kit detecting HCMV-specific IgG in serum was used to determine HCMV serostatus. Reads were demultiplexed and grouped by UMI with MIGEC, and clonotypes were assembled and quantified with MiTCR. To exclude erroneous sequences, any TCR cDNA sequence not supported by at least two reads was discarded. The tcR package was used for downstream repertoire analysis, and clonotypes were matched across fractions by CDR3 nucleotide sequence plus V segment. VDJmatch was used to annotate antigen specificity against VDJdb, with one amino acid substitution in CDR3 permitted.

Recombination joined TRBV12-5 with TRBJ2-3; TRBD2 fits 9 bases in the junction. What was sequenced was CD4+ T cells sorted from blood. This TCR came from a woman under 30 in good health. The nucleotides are TGTGCTAGTGGTTCGATAGGACTAGCGAGTTCAGATACGCAGTATTTT. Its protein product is CASGSIGLASSDTQYF.